One sample yielded the 3 T cell receptor beta chains listed below, sequenced in a study of cytomegalovirus exposure and HLA in healthy donors. It was with 60 Vbeta and 13 Jbeta primers that the PCR ran. The data were produced by immunoSEQ multiplex PCR, yet TCRdb's version contains in-frame clones alone and is incomplete. The sample comprises over 150,000 clones, 60% to 85% of which are singletons, and almost 3% rests with the top ten. Sequenced material: PBMCs. Receptors were obtained from a woman aged 45 to 65 in good health and CMV-seropositive.

The chain recombines TRBV4-1 with TRBJ2-7; D possibly corresponds to TRBD2 (6 bases). Trimming cost V 0 bases and J 0 bases, with 12 bases left between them. This CDR3 is built from 16 residues. Germline CDR1 MGHRA, CDR2 YSYEKL. In nucleotides, the CDR3 is TGCGCCAGCAGCCAAGATGACCGGGAGAACTCCTACGAGCAGTACTTC. Protein: CASSQDDRENSYEQYF.

The CDR3 coding sequence is TGTGCCAGCAGCTTGGGGTTCTCAGCGAATGAAAAACTGTTTTTT. It specifies CASSLGFSANEKLFF. The chain couples TRBV5-4 to TRBJ1-4; D gene unclear. The CDR3 sequence is 15 residues long. Germline V lookup: CDR1 SGHNT, CDR2 YYREEE (reference sequence). The V end was cut by 0 bases, the J end by 5 bases, with 11 bases between.

This clone was found once. This chain uses TRBV5-1 with TRBJ1-1; 8 positions match TRBD1. Germline CDR1 and CDR2: SGHRS and YFSETQ. V was pared by 4 bases and J by 5 bases, with 10 bases of the junction left unmatched. This CDR3 has 15 amino acids. CDR3 DNA: TGCGCCAGCAGCACGACAGGGGAGGTGGGTACTGAAGCTTTCTTT. It codes for CASSTTGEVGTEAFF.